This TCR beta chain emerged from a study of identical twins. MiXCR was run by TCRdb on the 5' RACE reads, yielding one entry per CDR3 protein. The data hold approximately 220,000 distinct CDR3 sequences, with about 7.5% observed a single time. The CDR3 is 12 amino acids. V gave up 3 bases and J gave up 5 bases, with 5 bases separating them. The V gene's germline CDR1 is MGHRA and CDR2 YSYEKL. The sample holds many counts of this clonotype. Its antigen remains unidentified. Study-wide results and limits: Cord blood's abundant beta clonotypes had fewer insertions, unlike memory repertoires. Cross-sectional statistical analysis, not tracking of the same donors, underpinned the conclusions.

Another study also made use of these data, one on yellow fever vaccine responses in identical twins.

The material sequenced was CD8+ T cells sorted from blood. The genes are TRBV4-1 and TRBJ2-1; D gene ambiguous. This clonotype originated in a woman under 30 in good health. Here the CDR3 reads CASSHRDNEQFF. CDR3 in DNA: TGCGCCAGCAGCCACCGCGACAATGAGCAGTTCTTC.